These T cell receptor beta chains were read from a single sample in a study of blood T cell repertoires in COVID-19. Assay: immunoSEQ multiplex PCR; the TCRdb copy retains only in-frame clones and omits some. The sample gives over 250,000 clones, about nine tenths of which show up once; approximately 2% is in the top ten. The sequencing input was PBMCs or T cells enriched from blood (not recorded which). The receptor source for this set is a woman aged 60-75 years who had recovered from COVID-19. The conserved cysteine and the conserved F or W are not part of the CDR3 here. The order of the fields is J gene, V gene, D gene, CDR3 protein. A D gene is named only where the DNA matches it firmly.

>TRBJ2-3|TRBV28|NA
ASRKTSTDTQY
>TRBJ1-4|TRBV5-4|NA
ASSPDPAANEKLF
>TRBJ1-2|TRBV21-1|NA
ASSKALGTAGGYT
>TRBJ2-3|TRBV28|NA
ASSGKPDTQY
>TRBJ1-2|TRBV9|NA
ASSVAGESYYGYT
>TRBJ2-3|TRBV7-9|TRBD1
ASRPTRQGRGTDTQY
>TRBJ2-7|TRBV11-2|TRBD2
ASSARLAGSTVTYEQY
>TRBJ1-5|TRBV10-2|NA
ASSESGTHQPQH
>TRBJ1-6|TRBV6-5|NA
ASSRQIHNSPLH
>TRBJ1-6|TRBV30|NA
AWSPFGRGPGNSPLH
>TRBJ2-1|TRBV4-1|TRBD2
ASSHGLAVNNEQF
>TRBJ1-2|TRBV5-1|TRBD1
ASSWGQGDGYT
>TRBJ2-1|TRBV15|TRBD2
ATSRWTSGDNEQF
>TRBJ1-1|TRBV2|NA
ASTKSGFHTEAF